The 28 T cell receptor beta chains below come from one sample, sequenced in a study of OX40 agonist ivuxolimab in advanced cancers. Assay used: immunoSEQ multiplex PCR; TCRdb lists only in-frame clones, some missing. The sample lists some 68,000 clones; more than 80% were seen once. The sequencing used CD4+ or CD8+ T cells sorted from blood, collected in a trial of the OX40 agonist ivuxolimab. These receptors came from an adult with an advanced solid tumor such as melanoma, head and neck, liver or kidney cancer.

The chain has TRBV7-6 and TRBJ2-7, with 11 bases that match TRBD2. Germline trimming cut 5 bases from V and 7 bases from J; bases unmatched to any gene: 13. This CDR3 has 16 residues. The germline V gene encodes CDR1 SGHVS and CDR2 FNYEAQ. DNA of the CDR3: TGTGCCAGCAGCCCACCCGGGACTAGCGGCCGTCAAGAGCAGTACTTC. Translated, it gives CASSPPGTSGRQEQYF.

V gene TRBV2 combines with J gene TRBJ2-6; no definite D call. The V gene lost 6 bases and the J gene lost 1 base, with 10 bases spanning the gap. The CDR3 totals 15 residues. Germline V gene lookup returns CDR1 SNHLY and CDR2 FYNNEI. The CDR3 sequence: CASRATGSGANVLTF. CDR3 DNA sequence: TGTGCCAGCAGGGCGACGGGTTCTGGGGCCAACGTCCTGACTTTC. Full variable domain (remainder filled in from reference TRBV2 and TRBJ2-6): EPEVTQTPSHQVTQMGQEVILRCVPISNHLYFYWYRQILGQKVEFLVSFYNNEISEKSEIFDDQFSVERPDGSNFTLKIRSTKLEDSAMYFCASRATGSGANVLTFGAGSRLTVL.

The J gene is TRBJ2-3, the V gene TRBV6-1; 9 bases match TRBD2. The trim removed 6 bases at V and 2 bases at J, leaving 3 bases unmatched. The V gene's germline CDR1 is MNHNS and CDR2 SASEGT. The CDR3 runs 14 residues. DNA of the CDR3: TGTGCCAGCAGGACTAGCGGTTACACAGATACGCAGTATTTT. Translation: CASRTSGYTDTQYF.

The chain employs TRBV6-1 and TRBJ2-3; D remains ambiguous. Trimming removed 2 bases from V and 7 bases from J, with 4 bases in between. The CDR3 runs to 11 residues. From germline, CDR1 is MNHNS and CDR2 SASEGT. The CDR3 nucleotides are TGTGCCAGCAGTGAATCATATACGCAGTATTTT. Protein sequence: CASSESYTQYF.

For the CDR3, the DNA is TGTGCCAGCAGCTTCGGGATTACAGGGGGGTCCTATAATTCACCCCTCCACTTT. Amino acid sequence: CASSFGITGGSYNSPLHF. The gene calls are TRBV5-5 and TRBJ1-6; TRBD1 matches 8 bases. The V segment lost 2 bases and the J segment 1 base; nucleotides outside the gene matches: 8. The CDR3 extends over 18 amino acids. CDR1 and CDR2 from the germline V gene are SGHKS and YYEKEE (reference sequence).

Written as DNA, the CDR3 is TGTGCCAGCTCCCCGGAATCTAACTATGGCTACACCTTC. It translates to CASSPESNYGYTF. This chain joins TRBV18 and TRBJ1-2; D unclear. The CDR3 is made up of 13 amino acids. The V gene's germline CDR1 is KGHSH and CDR2 LQKENI. V lost 6 bases to trimming and J lost 0 bases, with 8 bases between them.

The chain couples TRBV9 to TRBJ2-1; D not resolved. The CDR3 contains 16 residues. From germline, CDR1 is SGDLS and CDR2 YYNGEE. Trimming took off 0 bases at V and 3 bases at J, with 13 bases between the two ends. In DNA, the CDR3 is TGTGCCAGCAGCGTAGCTCTGGGTGGGGACTACAATGAGCAGTTCTTC. Its translation is CASSVALGGDYNEQFF. Variable domain in full (rest from reference TRBV9 and TRBJ2-1): DSGVTQTPKHLITATGQRVTLRCSPRSGDLSVYWYQQSLDQGLQFLIQYYNGEERAKGNILERFSAQQFPDLHSELNLSSLELGDSALYFCASSVALGGDYNEQFFGPGTRLTVL.

This clone was seen a single time. This chain uses TRBV11-1 with TRBJ1-6; TRBD1 matches 10 bases. The CDR3 spans 15 residues. Germline V gene data show CDR1 as SGHAT and CDR2 as FQDESV (reference sequence). V lost 3 bases, J lost 9 bases, and 5 bases stayed unmatched. CDR3: CASSFDRGRGSPLHF. For the CDR3, the DNA is TGTGCCAGCAGCTTTGACAGGGGGCGCGGTTCACCCCTCCACTTT.

This rearrangement joins TRBV6-1 to TRBJ2-1, with a tentative D call TRBD1 (5 bases). Trimming stripped 5 bases from V and 3 bases from J, with 8 bases between. The CDR3 sequence is 13 residues long. Germline V CDR1 and CDR2: MNHNS, SASEGT. The CDR3: CASSKGFYNEQFF. The CDR3 DNA reads as TGTGCCAGCAGTAAGGGGTTCTACAATGAGCAGTTCTTC.

V gene TRBV2 combines with J gene TRBJ2-3, with 9 bases matching TRBD1. Germline values: CDR1 SNHLY, CDR2 FYNNEI. This CDR3 region has 15 residues. Trimming at V came to 7 bases and at J to 9 bases, leaving 14 bases not matched to a gene. The CDR3 here is CASIRDRAATSTQYF. In DNA, the CDR3 is TGTGCCAGCATAAGGGACAGGGCGGCAACATCGACGCAGTATTTT.

This chain links TRBV10-2 with TRBJ1-1, with 10 bases matching TRBD1. V dropped 7 bases and J dropped 10; count of bases not matched to a gene: 9. Germline V gene sequence: CDR1 WSHSY, CDR2 SAAADI. The CDR3 has 13 residues. CDR3 DNA sequence: TGCGCCAGCAATCCCGGGACAGGGGCTGGAGCTTTCTTT. The encoded protein is CASNPGTGAGAFF.

CDR3 sequence (DNA): TGTGCCAGCAAGTGGGGGGGCCGGAGCACAGATACGCAGTATTTT. Residues: CASKWGGRSTDTQYF. This chain connects TRBV28 to TRBJ2-3; D may be TRBD2 (7 bases). Looked up from germline, CDR1 is MDHEN and CDR2 is SYDVKM. The CDR3 contains 15 residues. V lost 7 bases, J lost 0 bases, and 14 bases lay in between. Together with reference TRBV28 and TRBJ2-3, the CDR3 gives the full variable domain: DVKVTQSSRYLVKRTGEKVFLECVQDMDHENMFWYRQDPGLGLRLIYFSYDVKMKEKGDIPEGYSVSREKKERFSLILESASTNQTSMYLCASKWGGRSTDTQYFGPGTRLTVL.

V and J are TRBV5-1 and TRBJ2-5; D remains ambiguous. The germline gives CDR1 SGHRS, CDR2 YFSETQ. This CDR3 has 13 residues. V was clipped by 3 bases and J by 0 bases, with 6 bases between them. DNA of the CDR3: TGCGCCAGCAGCTCCCTGTACCAAGAGACCCAGTACTTC. Translation: CASSSLYQETQYF. The entire variable domain, with the rest obtained from reference TRBV5-1 and TRBJ2-5, is as follows: KAGVTQTPRYLIKTRGQQVTLSCSPISGHRSVSWYQQTPGQGLQFLFEYFSETQRNKGNFPGRFSGRQFSNSRSEMNVSTLELGDSALYLCASSSLYQETQYFGPGTRLLVL.

The chain couples TRBV28 to TRBJ1-4; D might be TRBD1 (5 bases). CDR1 is MDHEN, CDR2 SYDVKM, per germline. The CDR3 covers 14 residues. V dropped 5 bases and J dropped 1 base, with 8 bases sitting between them. The CDR3 region is CASSQQGTNEKLFF. CDR3 coding DNA: TGTGCCAGCAGTCAGCAGGGAACTAATGAAAAACTGTTTTTT.

This chain uses TRBV7-2 with TRBJ2-1; 8 positions match TRBD1. In germline, CDR1 is SGHTA, CDR2 FQGNSA. The CDR3 has 15 residues. The ends lost 5 bases at V and 4 bases at J; junction bases unmatched: 7. Here the CDR3 DNA reads TGTGCCAGCAGCAAGGACAGGGTATCGTACAATGAGCAGTTCTTC. As protein: CASSKDRVSYNEQFF.

V and J are TRBV11-3 and TRBJ2-5; D ambiguous. The end of the DNA fits TRBJ2-7 better, so the J call may be wrong. Germline CDR1 SGHNT, CDR2 YENEEA. CDR3 length: 14 amino acids. The CDR3 sequence is CASSPLVLAYEQYF. The CDR3 nucleotides read TGTGCCAGCAGCCCCCTCGTGTTGGCCTACGAGCAGTACTTC.

This rearrangement joins TRBV5-1 to TRBJ2-1; perhaps TRBD2 as D (5 bases). The germline V and J ends were trimmed by 1 base and 3 bases, with 8 bases remaining between them. Germline V gene data show CDR1 as SGHRS and CDR2 as YFSETQ. The CDR3 covers 14 residues. The CDR3 reads CASSLRGDYNEQFF. As DNA, the CDR3 is TGCGCCAGCAGCTTGCGGGGAGACTACAATGAGCAGTTCTTC. Full variable domain (remainder filled in from reference TRBV5-1 and TRBJ2-1): KAGVTQTPRYLIKTRGQQVTLSCSPISGHRSVSWYQQTPGQGLQFLFEYFSETQRNKGNFPGRFSGRQFSNSRSEMNVSTLELGDSALYLCASSLRGDYNEQFFGPGTRLTVL.

The chain uses TRBV18 and TRBJ1-5; 7 bases align to TRBD1. J lost 4 bases, V lost 2 bases, and 2 bases had no gene match. The germline V gene has CDR1 KGHSH and CDR2 LQKENI. There are 14 residues in the CDR3. The CDR3 DNA is TGTGCCAGCTCACCAACACAGGGGAATCAGCCCCAGCATTTT. Translating it yields CASSPTQGNQPQHF.

The CDR3 loop reads CAMLNRVSYEQYF. CDR3 nucleotide sequence: TGTGCCATGCTTAACAGGGTCTCCTACGAGCAGTACTTC. The V and J genes are TRBV2 and TRBJ2-7, with D perhaps TRBD1 (6 bases). V lost 10 bases and J 0 bases, leaving 13 bases between the germline ends. The germline gives CDR1 SNHLY, CDR2 FYNNEI. CDR3 length: 13 amino acids.

In its sample, this clone ranks as medium-sized. This chain links TRBV27 with TRBJ1-5; no clear D. V was cut by 6 bases and J by 2 bases, with 14 bases left in between. CDR1 MNHEY and CDR2 SMNVEV come from the germline V gene (reference sequence). The CDR3 runs 15 residues. The chain's CDR3 is CASSLGPHGNQPQHF. CDR3 DNA sequence: TGTGCCAGCAGCCTCGGACCTCACGGCAATCAGCCCCAGCATTTT.

The J gene is TRBJ2-1, the V gene TRBV5-1; D gene unclear. CDR1 and CDR2 (germline): SGHRS, YFSETQ. The CDR3 runs to 13 residues. V was clipped by 3 bases and J by 7 bases, with 11 bases between them. Here the CDR3 reads CASSYQIGNEQFF. The CDR3 coding sequence is TGCGCCAGCAGCTACCAGATAGGGAATGAGCAGTTCTTC.

A remark on this clone: A junction boundary mismatches the germline segment, possibly from a read error. V usage is TRBV5-8 and J usage is TRBJ1-2; D not certain. Germline values: CDR1 SGHTS, CDR2 YDEGEE. The CDR3 has 14 amino acids. Here the CDR3 reads CASSLLGLEEGCTF. CDR3 DNA: TGTGCCAGCAGCTTGCTAGGTCTCGAGGAGGGCTGCACCTTC.

The chain combines TRBV10-3 with TRBJ1-5, with D tentatively TRBD1 (6 bases). CDR1 ENHRY and CDR2 SYGVKD come from the germline V gene. Deletions cut 2 bases from V and 3 bases from J, with 14 bases between. CDR3 size: 16 residues. The CDR3 reads CAISETSGQFNQPQHF. CDR3 DNA sequence: TGTGCCATCAGTGAGACAAGTGGACAGTTCAATCAGCCCCAGCATTTT.

The genes are TRBV18 and TRBJ2-7; D is unresolved. The CDR3 extends over 13 amino acids. Germline CDR1 and CDR2: KGHSH and LQKENI. V lost 3 bases and J lost 3, with 9 bases in between. This CDR3 is CASSPVSDYEQYF. As DNA, the CDR3 is TGTGCCAGCTCACCTGTGAGCGACTACGAGCAGTACTTC. The full variable domain, in which reference TRBV18 and TRBJ2-7 provide the parts outside the CDR3, is NAGVMQNPRHLVRRRGQEARLRCSPMKGHSHVYWYRQLPEEGLKFMVYLQKENIIDESGMPKERFSAEFPKEGPSILRIQQVVRGDSAAYFCASSPVSDYEQYFGPGTRLTVT.

The chain couples TRBV4-1 to TRBJ1-4; tentatively, D is TRBD1 (6 bases). The CDR3 sequence is 20 residues long. Trimming removed 2 bases at V and 7 bases at J, with 29 bases between. CDR1 MGHRA and CDR2 YSYEKL come from the germline V gene. The CDR3 spells CASSQPWGGRKGVAREKLFF. As DNA, the CDR3 is TGCGCCAGCAGCCAACCCTGGGGGGGGCGCAAAGGGGTGGCGCGTGAAAAACTGTTTTTT.

The V and J genes are TRBV11-2 and TRBJ1-2, with D perhaps matching TRBD1 (5 bases). Germline CDR1 and CDR2: SGHAT and FQNNGV. The CDR3 consists of 15 residues. Trimming removed 4 bases at V and 7 bases at J, with 19 bases between. CDR3 nucleotides: TGTGCCAGCAGCTCCCTCGTGGGGGGGGAAGTTGGCTACACCTTC. Protein product: CASSSLVGGEVGYTF.

The rearrangement links TRBV28 to TRBJ2-6; a possible D gene is TRBD2 (6 bases). The V gene lost 6 bases and the J gene lost 4 bases, with 7 bases spanning the gap. CDR1 and CDR2 from the germline V gene are MDHEN and SYDVKM. CDR3 length equals 13 residues. The CDR3 sequence is CASRRGGANVLTF. For the CDR3, the DNA is TGTGCCAGCAGGCGGGGAGGGGCCAACGTCCTGACTTTC. Variable domain in full (rest from reference TRBV28 and TRBJ2-6): DVKVTQSSRYLVKRTGEKVFLECVQDMDHENMFWYRQDPGLGLRLIYFSYDVKMKEKGDIPEGYSVSREKKERFSLILESASTNQTSMYLCASRRGGANVLTFGAGSRLTVL.

The CDR3 nucleotides are TGTGCCAGCAGCCCTGGGACAGTTAATTCACCCCTCCACTTT. This translates into CASSPGTVNSPLHF. The chain links TRBV6-6 to TRBJ1-6; TRBD1 aligns across 7 bases. Germline V gene sequence: CDR1 MNHNY, CDR2 SVGAGI (reference sequence). Germline trimming cut 6 bases from V and 6 bases from J; bases unmatched to any gene: 5. The CDR3 consists of 14 residues.